This T cell receptor beta chain was retrieved from a study of graft-versus-host responses after intestinal transplantation. This CDR3 region has 13 residues. Trimming pared 5 bases from V and 3 bases from J, leaving 11 bases between. Germline V lookup: CDR1 MGHDK, CDR2 SYGVNS. Using immunoSEQ multiplex PCR, the repertoire was profiled, and TCRdb retains in-frame clones only, with some absent. The sample includes 95,000 to 150,000 clones, roughly 95% seen only once; the top ten take over 2.5%. With respect to this clone: Its cognate antigen is unknown.

Study observations and caveats: Recipient-marrow GvH clones were detected, some having first appeared in ileum or blood. Peak GvH clone levels in circulation were associated with early post-transplant HvG declines.

The sequence was collected from a human donor who received an intestinal transplant. The sequencing here drew on unstimulated CD8+ T cells sorted from spleen or lymph node cells, taken before intestinal transplant. This chain joins TRBV25-1 and TRBJ2-7; maybe TRBD2 (6 bases). The CDR3 is CASSPGLLYEQYF. DNA for the CDR3: TGTGCCAGCAGTCCGGGACTCCTCTACGAGCAGTACTTC.